This TCR beta chain was found in a study of monozygotic twins with inflammatory bowel disease. Whole-study results and caveats: The results supported no single strong signal or clonotype associated with IBD.

The germline V gene encodes CDR1 SGHRS and CDR2 YFSETQ. The CDR3 runs 16 residues. Concerning this clonotype itself: What it recognizes is unknown.

TCRdb reworked the 5' RACE reads into one entry per CDR3 protein, no DNA. This repertoire includes fewer than 450,000 distinct CDR3 sequences. The clonotype comes from a human donor with ulcerative colitis or Crohn's disease, or a healthy co-twin of an affected twin (not recorded which). The chain joins TRBV5-1 to TRBJ2-1; TCRdb selects TRBD2, and the lack of DNA leaves this call unchecked. Sequencing was carried out using blood. The CDR3 sequence is CASSFTGGAPYNEQFF.